The clone carrying this T cell receptor (beta chain) appeared a single time. In the original processing: Estimated nucleated cell counts came from reference gene primer amplification. This table comes from immunoSEQ multiplex PCR, and its TCRdb copy is limited to in-frame clones, with some not included. V and J calls and clone size come straight from that table; D and trimming were deduced from the DNA. The table lists around 190,000 clones, 80% to 90% of them singletons, with around 9% in the top ten. The data belong to a study of blood T cell repertoires in COVID-19. Study background: Specimens from acute and convalescent COVID-19 originated in the United States, Italy and Spain. Sample material is recorded as cDNA or gDNA derived from T cells, B-cell-depleted T cells, or PBMCs.

Germline V CDR1 and CDR2: SGDLS, YYNGEE. V was clipped by 4 bases and J by 0 bases; unmatched bases: 7. The CDR3 sequence is 16 residues long. Sequenced sample: peripheral blood. The sequence derives from a middle-aged man with active or convalescent COVID-19. The chain recombines TRBV9 with TRBJ2-5; 9 bases map to TRBD1. CDR3 amino acids: CASSIRQGVYQETQYF. The CDR3 DNA reads TGTGCCAGCAGCATTCGACAGGGGGTGTACCAAGAGACCCAGTACTTC.